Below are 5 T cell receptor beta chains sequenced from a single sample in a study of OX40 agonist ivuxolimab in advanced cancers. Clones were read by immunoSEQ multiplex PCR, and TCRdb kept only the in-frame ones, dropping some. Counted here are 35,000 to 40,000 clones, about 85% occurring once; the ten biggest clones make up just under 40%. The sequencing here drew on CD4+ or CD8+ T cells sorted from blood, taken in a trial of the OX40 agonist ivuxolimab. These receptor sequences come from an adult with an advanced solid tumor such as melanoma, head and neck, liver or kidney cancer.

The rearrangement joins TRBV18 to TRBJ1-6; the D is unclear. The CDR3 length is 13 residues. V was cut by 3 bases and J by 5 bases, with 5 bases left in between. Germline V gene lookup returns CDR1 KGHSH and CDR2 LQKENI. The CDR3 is CASSPANNSPLHF. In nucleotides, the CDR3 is TGTGCCAGCTCACCGGCCAATAATTCACCCCTCCACTTT.

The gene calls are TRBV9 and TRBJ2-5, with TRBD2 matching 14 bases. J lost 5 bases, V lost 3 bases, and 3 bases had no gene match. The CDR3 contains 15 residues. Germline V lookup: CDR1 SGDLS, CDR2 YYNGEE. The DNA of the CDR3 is TGTGCCAGCAGCGCGGGACTAGCGGGGGTCGAGACCCAGTACTTC. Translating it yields CASSAGLAGVETQYF.

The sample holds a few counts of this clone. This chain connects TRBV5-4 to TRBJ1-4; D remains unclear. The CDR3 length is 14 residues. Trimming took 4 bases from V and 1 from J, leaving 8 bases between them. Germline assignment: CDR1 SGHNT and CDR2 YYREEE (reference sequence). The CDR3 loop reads CASSPTITNEKLFF. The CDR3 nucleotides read TGTGCCAGCAGCCCGACCATAACTAATGAAAAACTGTTTTTT.

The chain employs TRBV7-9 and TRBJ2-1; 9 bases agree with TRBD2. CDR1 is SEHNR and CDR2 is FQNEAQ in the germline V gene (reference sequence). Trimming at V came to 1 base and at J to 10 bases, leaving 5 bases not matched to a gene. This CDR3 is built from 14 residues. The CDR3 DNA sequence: TGTGCCAGCAGCTTAGAAGCGGGGGGCAAGGAGCAGTTCTTC. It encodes CASSLEAGGKEQFF.

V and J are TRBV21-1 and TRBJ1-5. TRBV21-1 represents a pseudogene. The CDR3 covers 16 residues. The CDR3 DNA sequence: TGTGCCAGCAGCGGACCTGACCGGAGAGACAATCAGCCCCAGCATTTT. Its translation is CASSGPDRRDNQPQHF.